These 19 T cell receptor beta chains were sequenced from one sample in a study of PD-L1 blockade in urothelial cancer. Noted time point: pretreatment peripheral blood. Sequencing was performed with immunoSEQ multiplex PCR; in TCRdb, only in-frame clones are kept and a portion is missing. The repertoire has 50,000 to 70,000 clones, roughly four fifths of them found once; the top ten carry over 1.5%. The sample consisted of PBMCs, taken around atezolizumab (anti-PD-L1) treatment. These receptors were collected from a man between 70 and 80 years old with urothelial cancer.

The chain uses TRBV28 and TRBJ2-2; 12 bases are a match to TRBD2. V gave up 7 bases and J gave up 7 bases; unmatched junction bases: 7. This CDR3 contains 15 residues. Germline V lookup: CDR1 MDHEN, CDR2 SYDVKM. This chain's CDR3 is CASNRLAGEVGELFF. The CDR3 DNA reads as TGTGCCAGCAATAGACTAGCGGGAGAAGTCGGGGAGCTGTTTTTT.

The V gene is TRBV9, the J gene TRBJ2-3, with 9 bases aligning to TRBD2. This CDR3 has 16 residues. Germline V gene lookup returns CDR1 SGDLS and CDR2 YYNGEE. The junction had 8 bases not matched to a gene; V was cut back by 4 bases and J by 2 bases. The CDR3 DNA reads as TGTGCCAGCAGCTCCCCCATAGCGGGAGTCACAGATACGCAGTATTTT. As protein: CASSSPIAGVTDTQYF.

V gene TRBV19 combines with J gene TRBJ1-5; 7 bases fit TRBD1. This CDR3 is built from 15 residues. Germline V gene lookup returns CDR1 LNHDA and CDR2 SQIVND (reference sequence). After removal of 5 bases from V and 2 bases from J, the junction contained 6 bases not matched to a gene. In nucleotides, the CDR3 is TGTGCCAGTAGTCCCCTAACAGGGGGCAATCAGCCCCAGCATTTT. It yields the protein CASSPLTGGNQPQHF.

The V call is TRBV5-1, the J call TRBJ1-2, with 9 bases fitting TRBD1. J lost 3 bases, V lost 2 bases, and 2 bases had no gene match. Germline V CDR1 and CDR2: SGHRS, YFSETQ. The CDR3 length is 14 residues. The CDR3 region is CASSLQGADYGYTF. CDR3 coding DNA: TGCGCCAGCAGCTTACAGGGGGCTGACTATGGCTACACCTTC.

This chain joins TRBV9 and TRBJ2-1; perhaps TRBD2 as D (6 bases). Deletions cut 0 bases from V and 5 bases from J, with 12 bases between. Per the germline V gene, CDR1 is SGDLS and CDR2 is YYNGEE. The CDR3 is 15 amino acids. The CDR3 DNA is TGTGCCAGCAGCGTAGAACCTAGCGCTGACAATGAGCAGTTCTTC. Its translation: CASSVEPSADNEQFF.

As to this clone: Sequence at one end of the junction differs from germline and may be a read error. The chain uses TRBV5-1 and TRBJ2-7; D is ambiguous. This CDR3 is 14 amino acids long. The germline V gene has CDR1 SGHRS and CDR2 YFSETQ. CDR3 in amino acids: CASSLVGRSSEQYF. In nucleotides, the CDR3 is TGCGCCAGCAGCTTGGTTGGCAGGTCCTCCGAGCAGTACTTC.

The V call is TRBV28, the J call TRBJ1-2; D is possibly TRBD1 (5 bases). Germline V gene lookup returns CDR1 MDHEN and CDR2 SYDVKM. V lost 3 bases and J lost 3, with 11 bases in between. The CDR3 contains 14 residues. DNA of the CDR3: TGTGCCAGCAGTTTGGGGCAGCCCTACTATGGCTACACCTTC. This encodes CASSLGQPYYGYTF.

The rearrangement links TRBV19 to TRBJ1-1; the D gene is possibly TRBD1 (6 bases). V was clipped by 7 bases and J by 6 bases, with 18 bases between them. Per germline, CDR1 LNHDA and CDR2 SQIVND (reference sequence). The CDR3 length is 14 residues. CDR3: CASTPSGGAAEAFF. CDR3 sequence (DNA): TGTGCCAGTACCCCCTCGGGGGGGGCGGCTGAAGCTTTCTTT.

This chain uses TRBV19 with TRBJ2-2; possibly TRBD1 for D (5 bases). Germline CDR1 reads LNHDA; CDR2 reads SQIVND (reference sequence). This CDR3 comprises 17 residues. Trimming cost V 4 bases and J 2 bases, with 17 bases left between them. The CDR3 here is CASSSFRRTPNTGELFF. In DNA, the CDR3 is TGTGCCAGTAGTAGTTTCCGTCGGACACCAAACACCGGGGAGCTGTTTTTT.

The chain combines TRBV7-8 with TRBJ2-6; D gene uncertain. CDR3 size: 16 residues. Germline V gives CDR1 SGHVS, CDR2 FQNEAQ. Trimming left V 1 base short and J 0 bases short, with 7 bases between. The CDR3: CASSLEAGSGANVLTF. Here the CDR3 DNA reads TGTGCCAGCAGCTTAGAGGCAGGCTCTGGGGCCAACGTCCTGACTTTC.

This sequence joins TRBV6-6 and TRBJ2-7; perhaps TRBD1 as D (5 bases). CDR1 and CDR2 (germline): MNHNY, SVGAGI (reference sequence). Between the trimmed V and J ends, which lost 2 bases and 4 bases, there was a span of 12 bases. This CDR3 spans 14 amino acids. The CDR3 protein is CASSYQTRQYEQYF. CDR3 nucleotides: TGTGCCAGCAGTTACCAAACGAGACAGTACGAGCAGTACTTC.

The rearrangement links TRBV11-2 to TRBJ2-3; 7 bases are shared with TRBD1. V lost 1 base to trimming and J lost 3 bases; unmatched junction nucleotides: 4. The CDR3 extends over 15 amino acids. Per germline, CDR1 SGHAT and CDR2 FQNNGV. In DNA, the CDR3 is TGTGCCAGCAGCTTAGGGGACAGCAGGACAGATACGCAGTATTTT. Protein: CASSLGDSRTDTQYF.

The chain combines TRBV7-9 with TRBJ2-5; TRBD2 aligns across 9 bases. The CDR3 is made up of 14 amino acids. Germline V gives CDR1 SEHNR, CDR2 FQNEAQ (reference sequence). The trim removed 8 bases at V and 1 base at J, leaving 5 bases unmatched. This CDR3 is CASGDSGSQETQYF. The DNA for the CDR3 is TGTGCCAGCGGAGATAGCGGGAGCCAAGAGACCCAGTACTTC.

The rearrangement uses TRBV6-6 and TRBJ2-7, with 7 positions matching TRBD2. Germline V gene lookup returns CDR1 MNHNY and CDR2 SVGAGI (reference sequence). V lost 4 bases and J lost 0; bases outside the gene matches: 6. This CDR3 spans 15 amino acids. The CDR3 coding sequence is TGTGCCAGCAGTTCCACGAGCGGGGACTCCTACGAGCAGTACTTC. It encodes CASSSTSGDSYEQYF.

The CDR3 bases are TGCGCCAGCAGCGTGGACGGTATAAACTATGGCTACACCTTC. This codes for CASSVDGINYGYTF. The chain employs TRBV5-1 and TRBJ1-2, with unresolved D. CDR1 is SGHRS and CDR2 is YFSETQ in the germline V gene. Trimming took 4 bases from V and 2 from J, leaving 12 bases between them. The CDR3 has 14 amino acids.

J is TRBJ2-3 and V is TRBV27; 9 positions agree with TRBD1. V was pared by 6 bases and J by 5 bases, with 3 bases of the junction left unmatched. The CDR3 loop spans 13 amino acids. The germline gives CDR1 MNHEY, CDR2 SMNVEV (reference sequence). The CDR3 reads CASSGQGRDTQYF. The CDR3 DNA reads TGTGCCAGCAGCGGACAGGGGAGAGATACGCAGTATTTT.

On this clone: The sample has other DNA sequences that encode this CDR3 too. The chain uses TRBV28 and TRBJ1-1, with TRBD1 matching 7 bases. Looked up from germline, CDR1 is MDHEN and CDR2 is SYDVKM. Germline trimming cut 3 bases from V and 4 bases from J; bases unmatched to any gene: 5. CDR3 size: 14 residues. The CDR3 nucleotides are TGTGCCAGCAGTTTGGGGCAGGGGGGCACTGAAGCTTTCTTT. Residues: CASSLGQGGTEAFF.

The V and J genes are TRBV14 and TRBJ2-5; D is unresolved. Germline CDR1 and CDR2: SGHDN and FVKESK. With 3 bases removed from V and 5 bases from J, the gap between germline ends came to 4 bases. The CDR3 has 11 residues. DNA of the CDR3: TGTGCCAGCAGCCACGGTGAGACCCAGTACTTC. Translating it yields CASSHGETQYF.

The rearrangement uses TRBV7-9 and TRBJ2-7; maybe TRBD1 (5 bases). The CDR3 has 12 amino acids. Trimming shortened V by 1 base and J by 6 bases, and 7 bases separated the two germline ends. CDR1 and CDR2 from the germline V gene are SEHNR and FQNEAQ (reference sequence). The chain's CDR3 is CASSLGQREQYF. CDR3 nucleotides: TGTGCCAGCAGCTTAGGACAGCGCGAGCAGTACTTC. The whole variable domain, remainder taken from reference TRBV7-9 and TRBJ2-7, is DTGVSQNPRHKITKRGQNVTFRCDPISEHNRLYWYRQTLGQGPEFLTYFQNEAQLEKSRLLSDRFSAERPKGSFSTLEIQRTEQGDSAMYLCASSLGQREQYFGPGTRLTVT.